A selection of T cell receptor beta chains follows, all from one sample in a study of blood T cell repertoires in COVID-19. Libraries were prepared by immunoSEQ multiplex PCR; TCRdb keeps only in-frame clonotypes and omits some of them. Found here are 50,000 to 55,000 clones, around 85% of them singletons; the top ten hold about 6.8%. Sequences were obtained from peripheral blood. These receptors were taken from a man between 60 and 75 years old with acute or convalescent COVID-19. Both conserved end residues are part of each CDR3. The D gene is left open where the match is weak. Clone sizes are given selectively: once, few, many, or a class where the clone is expanded.

TRBV5-1	TRBD1	-	TRBJ2-1	TGCGCCAGCAGCGGCGTAGGGACAGGGATAAATGAGCAGTTCTTC	CASSGVGTGINEQFF
TRBV30	-	-	TRBJ2-7	TGTGCCTGGAGTCCCCGGACTAACGAGCAGTACTTC	CAWSPRTNEQYF
TRBV2	TRBD2	-	TRBJ2-7	TGTGCCAGCAGTCGGACTAGCGGCTCCCTCGACGAGCAGTACTTC	CASSRTSGSLDEQYF
TRBV3-1/TRBV3-2	-	few	TRBJ2-2	TGTGCCAGCAGCCCTCACCTAGAAGCCTATTCCACCGGGGAGCTGTTTTTT	CASSPHLEAYSTGELFF
TRBV29-1	-	-	TRBJ2-5	TGCAGCGTTGCTGACACGTACCAAGAGACCCAGTACTTC	CSVADTYQETQYF
TRBV5-1	TRBD2	-	TRBJ2-1	TGCGCCAGCAGCATCGGACTAGGAGGTTATGAGCAGTTCTTC	CASSIGLGGYEQFF
TRBV25-1	-	-	TRBJ2-1	TGTGCCAGCAGTGAATATGGAGCAGGGGCCTCTAACAATGAGCAGTTCTTC	CASSEYGAGASNNEQFF
TRBV12-5	-	-	TRBJ1-3	TGTGCTAGTGCCCGGGCGGGTGGCGGAAACACCATATATTTT	CASARAGGGNTIYF
TRBV28	-	few	TRBJ2-7	TGTGCCAGCAGTTTAGGAGGGCGCGAGCAGTACTTC	CASSLGGREQYF
TRBV10-1	-	-	TRBJ2-7	TGCGCCAGTTCCGACGGACGAGGGTACGAACAGTACTTC	CASSDGRGYEQYF
TRBV6-2/TRBV6-3	TRBD1	-	TRBJ1-5	TGTGCCAGCAGCGGGACAGGGGGAGGTCAGCCCCAGCATTTT	CASSGTGGGQPQHF
TRBV5-1	TRBD1	-	TRBJ1-2	TGCGCCAGCAGCCGGGGTGGACAGGCCGATAACTATGGCTACACCTTC	CASSRGGQADNYGYTF
TRBV19	-	medium-sized	TRBJ2-1	TGTGCCAGTAGGGAGAGGACTTTACGCTCCTACAATGAGCAGTTCTTC	CASRERTLRSYNEQFF
TRBV30	-	-	TRBJ1-2	TGTGCCTGGAGTCCCCCCCCGGGACTTTTCGGCTACACCTTC	CAWSPPPGLFGYTF
TRBV6-6	-	-	TRBJ1-4	TGTGCCAGCATGGGGGGATGGGATGAAAAACTGTTTTTT	CASMGGWDEKLFF
TRBV29-1	-	-	TRBJ1-1	TGCAGCGTTCTGAGGACAACTGATAACACTGAAGCTTTCTTT	CSVLRTTDNTEAFF
TRBV5-1	-	-	TRBJ2-7	TGCGCCAGCAGCCTAACTCCCTCGACAGGCTCCTACGAGCAGTACTTC	CASSLTPSTGSYEQYF
TRBV4-2	TRBD1	-	TRBJ1-5	TGTGCCAGCAGCTTCAGGGGGGCCCCTGAGCCCCAGCATTTT	CASSFRGAPEPQHF
TRBV27	-	-	TRBJ2-3	TGTGCCAGCAGTTTACTAGAATTAGATACGCAGTATTTT	CASSLLELDTQYF
TRBV28	TRBD1	-	TRBJ2-7	TGTGCCAGCAGGCGTGACATGACAGGGGCGAAGCAGTACTTC	CASRRDMTGAKQYF
TRBV9	TRBD1	-	TRBJ1-2	TGTGCCAGCAGCGGGGACAGCGCACTCTCATATGGCTACACCTTC	CASSGDSALSYGYTF
TRBV5-5	TRBD1	-	TRBJ1-2	TGTGCCAGCAGCTTTGCGGGACAGGGTAACTATGGCTACACCTTC	CASSFAGQGNYGYTF
TRBV12-5	-	-	TRBJ2-3	TGTGCTAGTGGCTACGGTGACTATAGCACAGATACGCAGTATTTT	CASGYGDYSTDTQYF
TRBV6-4	-	-	TRBJ1-1	TGTGCCAGCAGGGACAGCTTGAACACTGAAGCTTTCTTT	CASRDSLNTEAFF
TRBV9	-	-	TRBJ1-3	TGTGCCAGCAGCCCGCAAATGGGAGGATCTGCCACCATATATTTT	CASSPQMGGSATIYF
TRBV11-3	TRBD1	-	TRBJ2-1	TGTGCCAGCAGCTCCCGGGACAGGGGCCTTGATGAGCAGTTCTTC	CASSSRDRGLDEQFF
TRBV24-1	TRBD1	-	TRBJ1-5	TGTGCCACCGCATCGACAGGGTCCGGCAATCAGCCCCAGCATTTT	CATASTGSGNQPQHF
TRBV27	-	-	TRBJ1-6	TGTGCCAGCAGTTTATTGGCGGTTAGAGCTTCACCCCTCCACTTT	CASSLLAVRASPLHF
TRBV30	TRBD1	-	TRBJ1-5	TGTGCCTGGAGTGGAGTAGCCGGGACAGGGATGCATCAGCCCCAGCATTTT	CAWSGVAGTGMHQPQHF
TRBV5-5	-	-	TRBJ1-2	TGTGCCAGCAGCCCCGTCGCGGGGTATGGCTACACCTTC	CASSPVAGYGYTF
TRBV24-1	-	-	TRBJ2-3	TGTGCCACCAGTGACCCCAGACTCCACTCGCTGTATTTT	CATSDPRLHSLYF
TRBV4-1	-	-	TRBJ1-1	TGCGCCAGCAGCCAAGGCGGGGATCCCGCAGGGAACACTGAAGCTTTCTTT	CASSQGGDPAGNTEAFF
TRBV5-1	-	-	TRBJ2-1	TGCGCCAGCAGCTTGAGGGGCGGAAGCTCCTACAATGAGCAGTTCTTC	CASSLRGGSSYNEQFF
TRBV11-2	TRBD2	-	TRBJ2-5	TGTGCCAGCAGCCCGGGACTAGCGGGAGAGGGGGGAGAGACCCAGTACTTC	CASSPGLAGEGGETQYF
TRBV5-4	-	-	TRBJ2-7	TGTGCCAGCAGCTCTGGGCCCGGCATTCCAGATTCCTACGAGCAGTACTTC	CASSSGPGIPDSYEQYF
TRBV29-1	-	-	TRBJ1-1	TGCAGCGCCGGTATGACTGAAGCTTTCTTT	CSAGMTEAFF
TRBV5-1	-	-	TRBJ1-2	TGCGCCAGCAGCTTGGGCCGGACTGACACAGATGGCTACACCTTC	CASSLGRTDTDGYTF
TRBV28	-	once	TRBJ1-4	TGTGCCAGCAGTTTTGGGGGCGAGGAAAAACTGTTTTTT	CASSFGGEEKLFF
TRBV15	TRBD2	few	TRBJ2-7	TGTGCCACCAGCAGAGACCGTAGCGGGGGCTCCTACGAGCAGTACTTC	CATSRDRSGGSYEQYF
TRBV18	-	once	TRBJ2-3	TGTGCCAGCTCACGAGGCGGAACCACAGATACGCAGTATTTT	CASSRGGTTDTQYF
TRBV27	TRBD2	-	TRBJ2-7	TGTGCCAGCAGTAACCCGGGACTAGCGGGCGCATCCTACGAGCAGTACTTC	CASSNPGLAGASYEQYF
TRBV19	TRBD1	-	TRBJ1-5	TGTGCCAGTAGTCCGTGGACAGGGGATAGCAATCAGCCCCAGCATTTT	CASSPWTGDSNQPQHF
TRBV5-1	-	-	TRBJ1-1	TGCGCCAGCTTACCGGGGGGAGGGGCCCCGAACACTGAAGCTTTCTTT	CASLPGGGAPNTEAFF
TRBV18	-	-	TRBJ1-5	TGTGCCAGCTCACCACCGAGCGGTATACCAAATCAGCCCCAGCATTTT	CASSPPSGIPNQPQHF
TRBV9	TRBD1	once	TRBJ2-7	TGTGCCAGCAGCGGTGGACAGGGGAACTACGAGCAGTACTTC	CASSGGQGNYEQYF
TRBV15	-	-	TRBJ1-2	TGTGCCACCAGCAGAGAGCCGCAGGGTGTCTATGGCTACACCTTC	CATSREPQGVYGYTF
TRBV28	-	-	TRBJ1-6	TGTGCCAGCAGGGACTCGGGACACCTAAATAAACCCCTCCACTTT	CASRDSGHLNKPLHF
TRBV10-3	TRBD1	-	TRBJ2-7	TGTGCCATCAGTGAGCCTGCCCCGGGACAGGGGTTGCAGTACTTC	CAISEPAPGQGLQYF
TRBV7-8	TRBD2	-	TRBJ2-1	TGTGCCAGCAGACGGACTAGCGGGATAGGTCCCTCCTACAATGAGCAGTTCTTC	CASRRTSGIGPSYNEQFF
TRBV15	TRBD1	-	TRBJ1-2	TGTGCCACCAGCAGAGGGGACAGCTTTTATGGCTACACCTTC	CATSRGDSFYGYTF
TRBV6-2/TRBV6-3	TRBD1	-	TRBJ1-2	TGTGCCAGCAGCCCACGACAGGGTCATGGCTACACCTTC	CASSPRQGHGYTF
TRBV20-1	-	-	TRBJ2-1	TGCAGTGCCCGACCTAGTGATGAGCAGTTCTTC	CSARPSDEQFF
TRBV30	TRBD2	-	TRBJ2-2	TGTGCCTCCCCGACAGCCGCGGCGGGAGGGTTCACCGGGGAGCTGTTTTTT	CASPTAAAGGFTGELFF
TRBV7-9	-	-	TRBJ1-2	TGTGCCAGCAGCTTATCCGGGGATGGCTACACCTTC	CASSLSGDGYTF
TRBV2	-	-	TRBJ2-5	TGTGCAACTATTTGGAAGGGGAAAGAGACCCAGTACTTC	CATIWKGKETQYF
TRBV19	TRBD2	-	TRBJ2-7	TGTGCCAGTAGCCCGGGACTAGCGGGAGGCACTAGACACTACGAGCAGTACTTC	CASSPGLAGGTRHYEQYF
TRBV5-1	-	-	TRBJ1-4	TGCGCCAGCAAAGGGGGGGGAAGCGGCAGAAGGAATGAAAAACTGTTTTTT	CASKGGGSGRRNEKLFF
TRBV7-8	-	-	TRBJ1-1	TGTGCCAGTTGGGAGAACATAATGAACACTGAAGCTTTCTTT	CASWENIMNTEAFF